This T cell receptor beta chain was retrieved from a study of post-analysis software for immune sequencing data. The study, taken as a whole, reports: Elevated frequency relative to controls characterized about 5 TRBV segments in patients, TRBV5-6, TRBV5-1 and TRBV20-1 among them.

The germline V gene encodes CDR1 SGDLS and CDR2 YYNGEE. The V gene lost 5 bases and the J gene lost 3 bases, with 7 bases spanning the gap. The CDR3 is made up of 12 amino acids. Concerning this clonotype: Its antigen is not known.

The library was made from cDNA and included unique molecular identifiers. TCRdb independently ran MiXCR on the PCR reads; one entry per CDR3 protein. The data contain roughly 180,000 distinct CDR3 sequences, 30% of them singletons. Material: blood. This TCR was sampled from a girl between 10 and 17 years old with multiple sclerosis. The chain combines TRBV9 with TRBJ2-3; D gene ambiguous. Here the CDR3 DNA reads TGTGCCAGCAGACGCGTTACAGATACGCAGTATTTT. Its protein is CASRRVTDTQYF.